A selection of T cell receptor beta chains follows, all from one sample in a study of neoadjuvant anti-PD-1 for oral cavity cancer. Measured with immunoSEQ multiplex PCR; TCRdb has only the in-frame clones, and not every one. The sample carries over 11,000 clones, about 70% recorded once. This specimen was PBMCs, taken before nivolumab (anti-PD-1) treatment. Receptors were obtained from a person between 35 and 79 years old with oral cavity squamous cell carcinoma. Both conserved end residues are part of each CDR3. A D gene is named only where the DNA matches it firmly. Clone size is not always given. Where it is, it says once, few, many or a class for expanded clones.

. | . | TRBJ2-7 | TRBV6-6 | TGTGCCAGCAGCCGTGACTACGAGCAGTACTTC | CASSRDYEQYF
. | . | TRBJ2-7 | TRBV2 | TGTGCCAGCAGTGAAGCGCTTCAGGTTTCGAAGCAGTACTTC | CASSEALQVSKQYF
once | TRBD1 | TRBJ1-2 | TRBV7-2 | TGTGCCAGCAGACCAGGGGGCGCGAATGGCTACACCTTC | CASRPGGANGYTF
. | . | TRBJ1-2 | TRBV2 | TGTGCCGCAGGGGATCCAGGCATCTATGGCTACACCTTC | CAAGDPGIYGYTF
. | TRBD2 | TRBJ2-1 | TRBV30 | TGTGCCTGGAACGAAGGGCTAGCGGGAGGATCTGAGCAGTTCTTC | CAWNEGLAGGSEQFF
. | TRBD2 | TRBJ2-7 | TRBV5-1 | TGCGCCAGCAGCGGTAGCGGGGGGTACTCCTACGAGCAGTACTTC | CASSGSGGYSYEQYF
. | TRBD1 | TRBJ2-2 | TRBV9 | TGTGCCAGCAGCTTCGGGACAGGGGAGGCCGGGGAGCTGTTTTTT | CASSFGTGEAGELFF
. | TRBD2 | TRBJ2-7 | TRBV7-8 | TGTGCCAGCGGGGGGAGGGCATCCTACGAGCAGTACTTC | CASGGRASYEQYF
. | . | TRBJ2-3 | TRBV6-5 | TGTGCCAGCAACTCCCAAGGGGGGGATACGCAGTATTTT | CASNSQGGDTQYF
. | TRBD1 | TRBJ1-2 | TRBV19 | TGTGCCGGGAAAACAGGGGACTATGGCTACACCTTC | CAGKTGDYGYTF
. | . | TRBJ2-5 | TRBV2 | TGTGCCAGCAGTCCCCCTAGCTTTCAAGAGACCCAGTACTTC | CASSPPSFQETQYF
. | . | TRBJ2-7 | TRBV11-2 | TGTGCCAGCAGCTTATTGGGACTCTGGGAGGAGCAGTACTTC | CASSLLGLWEEQYF
. | TRBD1 | TRBJ2-3 | TRBV5-6 | TGTGCCAGCAGCCGCCGGACAGGGTGGCAGTATTTT | CASSRRTGWQYF
. | . | TRBJ2-1 | TRBV9 | TGTGCCAGCAGCGTAGGGGCGCCCCCCTACAATGAGCAGTTCTTC | CASSVGAPPYNEQFF
few | TRBD2 | TRBJ2-6 | TRBV7-3 | TGTGCCAGCAGCCCACTAGCGGGAGGGCCTCGAAGCTCTGGGGCCAACGTCCTGACTTTC | CASSPLAGGPRSSGANVLTF
. | . | TRBJ2-3 | TRBV10-1 | TGCGCCAGCAGTGAAGGGGTTTGGGGGGCTGCAGATACGCAGTATTTT | CASSEGVWGAADTQYF
. | TRBD2 | TRBJ2-4 | TRBV25-1 | TGTGCCAGCAGTGAGTCCGGACTAGCGAGAACCAAAAACATTCAGTACTTC | CASSESGLARTKNIQYF
. | TRBD1 | TRBJ2-7 | TRBV6-1 | TGTGCCAGCACCGGAAAGGGGGCCCTCGAGCAGTACTTC | CASTGKGALEQYF
. | . | TRBJ2-3 | TRBV4-1 | TGCGCCAGCAGCCAAGGTTCGGGTGGCACAGATACGCAGTATTTT | CASSQGSGGTDTQYF
. | . | TRBJ1-5 | TRBV27 | TGTGCCAGCAGTCCCCGGGCCCGGGCCACTCAGCCCCAGCATTTT | CASSPRARATQPQHF
. | . | TRBJ1-1 | TRBV9 | TGTGCCAGCAGCGTAGACGGAGGTGAAGCTTTCTTT | CASSVDGGEAFF
. | . | TRBJ2-7 | TRBV6-5 | TGTGCCAGCACCAATCGGGTGGACGAGCAGTACTTC | CASTNRVDEQYF
. | . | TRBJ1-2 | TRBV11-2 | TGTGCCAGCAGCCCCGGGGTTCAATATGGCTACACCTTC | CASSPGVQYGYTF
. | . | TRBJ2-1 | TRBV5-1 | TGCGCCAGCAGCGACTCGGGGAATGAGCAGTTCTTC | CASSDSGNEQFF
. | . | TRBJ1-1 | TRBV5-1 | TGCGCCAGCAGCGTGGTGGGGTGGCAGAACACTGAAGCTTTCTTT | CASSVVGWQNTEAFF
. | . | TRBJ1-2 | TRBV7-9 | TGTGCCAGCAGCTTACCATACCGACAGGCCTATGGCTACACCTTC | CASSLPYRQAYGYTF
. | TRBD1 | TRBJ2-3 | TRBV15 | TGTGCCACCAGCAAGACAGGGAGTCCCACAGATACGCAGTATTTT | CATSKTGSPTDTQYF
. | . | TRBJ1-2 | TRBV9 | TGTGCCAGCAGCACTACAGCCTATGGCTACACCTTC | CASSTTAYGYTF
. | TRBD2 | TRBJ2-7 | TRBV5-1 | TGCGCCAGCAGCACCGGAGGGGCTAGCGGGACGAGGGAGCAGTACTTC | CASSTGGASGTREQYF
. | . | TRBJ2-3 | TRBV2 | TGTGCCAGCAGTGAAGCGGTGGAGGGATCCTTCAGGTATTTT | CASSEAVEGSFRYF
. | . | TRBJ1-1 | TRBV25-1 | TGTGCCGCCCAGTGGAACACTGAAGCTTTCTTT | CAAQWNTEAFF
. | . | TRBJ2-1 | TRBV5-1 | TGCGCCAGCAGCTTGGCCGAGCGGAGTGAGCAGTTCTTC | CASSLAERSEQFF
once | . | TRBJ2-3 | TRBV27 | TGTGCCAGCAGTCTCGGGACGACAGATACGCAGTATTTT | CASSLGTTDTQYF
. | TRBD1 | TRBJ1-4 | TRBV5-1 | TGCGCCAGCAGCTCCGGGACAGGGCAAGAAAAACTGTTTTTT | CASSSGTGQEKLFF
. | . | TRBJ2-1 | TRBV11-2 | TGTGCCAGCAGTAGAGGTCTAGCCCGGGACGGTGAGCAGTTCTTC | CASSRGLARDGEQFF
. | . | TRBJ2-1 | TRBV27 | TGTGCCAGCAAGAGGACTTACTACAATGAGCAGTTCTTC | CASKRTYYNEQFF
. | TRBD1 | TRBJ1-1 | TRBV6-5 | TGTGCCAGCAGTCGACAGGGGGGGACTGAAGCTTTCTTT | CASSRQGGTEAFF
. | TRBD1 | TRBJ1-2 | TRBV19 | TGTGCCAGTAGTAAGACAGGGGATGCTGGCTACACCTTC | CASSKTGDAGYTF
. | . | TRBJ2-5 | TRBV14 | TGTGCCAGCAGCCCCCCCGGAGAGACCCAGTACTTC | CASSPPGETQYF
. | . | TRBJ2-6 | TRBV5-1 | TGCGCCAGCAGTCCGGAGGTTGGAGAGGGCGCTGGGGCCAACGTCCTGACTTTC | CASSPEVGEGAGANVLTF
. | . | TRBJ2-1 | TRBV7-6 | TGTGCCAGCAGCTTCTGGTCGGGAAATGAGCAGTTCTTC | CASSFWSGNEQFF
. | TRBD2 | TRBJ2-3 | TRBV2 | TGTGCCAGTCGGGGGGGCTCAGATACGCAGTATTTT | CASRGGSDTQYF
. | TRBD1 | TRBJ2-7 | TRBV30 | TGTGCCTGGCGATGGACAGGGGGCTACGAGCAGTACTTC | CAWRWTGGYEQYF
. | . | TRBJ1-2 | TRBV7-2 | TGTGCCAGCAGCGAGACATCGAACTATGGCTACACCTTC | CASSETSNYGYTF
. | . | TRBJ1-3 | TRBV5-1 | TGCGCCAGCAGCTTGGGGCAACACTCTGGAAACACCATATATTTT | CASSLGQHSGNTIYF
. | . | TRBJ1-1 | TRBV6-5 | TGTGCCAGCAGTTACACGTTGGATGGAGGGTCTGAAGCTTTCTTT | CASSYTLDGGSEAFF
. | . | TRBJ1-1 | TRBV5-1 | TGCGCCAGCAGGGCCGACACCGGGAACACTGAAGCTTTCTTT | CASRADTGNTEAFF
few | . | TRBJ2-2 | TRBV2 | TGTGCCAGCAGTCTTTCCGGGACTCATAACACCGGGGAGCTGTTTTTT | CASSLSGTHNTGELFF